This T cell receptor (beta chain) was captured by sequencing in a study of T cells in Graves' hyperthyroidism and ophthalmopathy. This clonotype was picked up a small number of times. Its matching antigen is unknown. With a duration under 2 months, the hyperthyroidism was newly diagnosed in patients aged 18 to 65. The authors took PBMCs from 10 ml fresh peripheral blood. Study-wide points: In validation, the model predicted ophthalmopathy. These predictions came a median about 6 months before onset. Most clonotypes expanded in the thyroid (above 0.001) were also present in blood.

Germline V CDR1 and CDR2: MNHEY, SVGEGT. V was shortened by 5 bases and J by 2 bases, with 10 bases between the two germline ends. The CDR3 contains 13 residues. Amplified TCR beta CDR3 regions derived from RNA transcripts. HTBI primers drove first-round RT-PCR of the TCR CDR3. TCRdb fed the multiplex PCR reads into MiXCR, producing one record per CDR3 protein. The data show about 570,000 distinct CDR3 sequences, around 15% seen once. The sequence was collected from a woman between 35 and 50 years old with Graves' hyperthyroidism. Specimen: blood. The chain uses TRBV6-2 or TRBV6-3 and TRBJ2-7, with no clear D. CDR3 residues: CASSTRMAYEQYF. CDR3 nucleotides: TGTGCCAGCAGTACACGGATGGCCTACGAGCAGTACTTC.